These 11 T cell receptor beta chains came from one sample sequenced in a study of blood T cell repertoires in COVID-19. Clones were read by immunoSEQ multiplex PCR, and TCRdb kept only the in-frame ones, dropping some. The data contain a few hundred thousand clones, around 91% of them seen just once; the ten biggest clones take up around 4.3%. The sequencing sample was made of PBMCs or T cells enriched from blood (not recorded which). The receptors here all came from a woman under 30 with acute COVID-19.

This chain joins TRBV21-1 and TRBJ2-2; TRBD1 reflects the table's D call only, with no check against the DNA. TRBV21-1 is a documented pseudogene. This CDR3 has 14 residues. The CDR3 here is CAIMATERTGELFF. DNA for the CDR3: TGTGCCATCATGGCGACAGAGAGAACCGGGGAGCTGTTTTTT.

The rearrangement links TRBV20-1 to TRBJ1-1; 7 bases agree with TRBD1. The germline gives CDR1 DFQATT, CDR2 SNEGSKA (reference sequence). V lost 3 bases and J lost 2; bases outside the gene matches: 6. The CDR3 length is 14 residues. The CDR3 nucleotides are TGCAGTGCTAGTGAGGGGGCGGTCAACACTGAAGCTTTCTTT. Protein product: CSASEGAVNTEAFF.

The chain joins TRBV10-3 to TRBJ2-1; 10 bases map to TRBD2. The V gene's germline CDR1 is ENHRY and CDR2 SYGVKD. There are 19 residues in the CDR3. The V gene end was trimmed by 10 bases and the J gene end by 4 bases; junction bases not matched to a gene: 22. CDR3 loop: CATKTNTGLADGDYNEQFF. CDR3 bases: TGTGCCACCAAAACCAATACCGGACTAGCGGATGGGGATTACAATGAGCAGTTCTTC.

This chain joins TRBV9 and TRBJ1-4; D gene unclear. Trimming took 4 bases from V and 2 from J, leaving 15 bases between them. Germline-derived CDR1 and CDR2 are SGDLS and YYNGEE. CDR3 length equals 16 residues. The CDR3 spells CASSRNGPGTNEKLFF. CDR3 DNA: TGTGCCAGCAGCCGTAATGGGCCGGGGACTAATGAAAAACTGTTTTTT.

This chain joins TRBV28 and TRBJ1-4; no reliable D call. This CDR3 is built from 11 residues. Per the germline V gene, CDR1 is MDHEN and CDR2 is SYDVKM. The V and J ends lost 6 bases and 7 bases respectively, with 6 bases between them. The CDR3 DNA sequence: TGTGCCAGCAGCCTAAGTGAAAAACTGTTTTTT. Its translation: CASSLSEKLFF.

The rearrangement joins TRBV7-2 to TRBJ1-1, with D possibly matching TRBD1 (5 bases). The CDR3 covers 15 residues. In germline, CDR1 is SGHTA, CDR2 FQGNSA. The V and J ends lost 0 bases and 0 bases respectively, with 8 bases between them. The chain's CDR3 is CASSLATGLNTEAFF. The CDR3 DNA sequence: TGTGCCAGCAGCTTAGCTACAGGTCTGAACACTGAAGCTTTCTTT.

CDR3 nucleotides: TGTGCCAGTAGGAGGTCGGCAAATCAGCCCCAGCATTTT. Protein: CASRRSANQPQHF. The J gene is TRBJ1-5, the V gene TRBV19; no clear D gene. The V gene's germline CDR1 is LNHDA and CDR2 SQIVND (reference sequence). Trimming shortened V by 6 bases and J by 4 bases, and 10 bases separated the two germline ends. The CDR3 loop spans 13 amino acids. The whole variable domain, remainder taken from reference TRBV19 and TRBJ1-5, is DGGITQSPKYLFRKEGQNVTLSCEQNLNHDAMYWYRQDPGQGLRLIYYSQIVNDFQKGDIAEGYSVSREKKESFPLTVTSAQKNPTAFYLCASRRSANQPQHFGDGTRLSIL.

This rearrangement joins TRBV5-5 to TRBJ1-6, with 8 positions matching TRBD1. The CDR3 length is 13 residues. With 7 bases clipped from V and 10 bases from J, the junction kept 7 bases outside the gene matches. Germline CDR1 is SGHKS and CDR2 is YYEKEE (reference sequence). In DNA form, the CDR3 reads TGTGCCAGCTCTAAGACAGGGGAATCACCCCTCCACTTT. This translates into CASSKTGESPLHF.

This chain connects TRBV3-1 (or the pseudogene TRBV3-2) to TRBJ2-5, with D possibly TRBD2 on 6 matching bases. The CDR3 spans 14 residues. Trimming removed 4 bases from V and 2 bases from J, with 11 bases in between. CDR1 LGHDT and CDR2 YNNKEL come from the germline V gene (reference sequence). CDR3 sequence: CASSPWRAQETQYF. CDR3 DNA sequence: TGTGCCAGCAGCCCTTGGAGGGCTCAAGAGACCCAGTACTTC.

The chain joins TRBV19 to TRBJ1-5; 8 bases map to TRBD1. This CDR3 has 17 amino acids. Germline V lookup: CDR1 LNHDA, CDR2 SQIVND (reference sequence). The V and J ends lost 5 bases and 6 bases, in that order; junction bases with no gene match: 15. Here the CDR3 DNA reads TGTGCCAGTAGTTCCGGACAGGGCTTTAGAGGGGTTCAGCCCCAGCATTTT. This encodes CASSSGQGFRGVQPQHF.

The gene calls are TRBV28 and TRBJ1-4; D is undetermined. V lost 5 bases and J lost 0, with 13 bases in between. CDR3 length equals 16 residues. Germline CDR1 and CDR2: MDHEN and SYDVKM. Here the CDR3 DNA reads TGTGCCAGCAGTCCCCACGGACTCTCAACTAATGAAAAACTGTTTTTT. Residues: CASSPHGLSTNEKLFF.